These 17 T cell receptor beta chains were all obtained from the same sample, sequenced in a study of CD8+CD57+ T cells in acquired aplastic anemia. Investigators profiled TCR beta VDJ and CDR3 from genomic DNA template. TCRdb re-called the reads through MiXCR, storing one row per CDR3 protein. The sample includes under 200,000 distinct CDR3 sequences, 45% to 55% of them seen just once. Before being chosen for sequencing, patients had shown CD8+CD57+ cell expansion by flow cytometry. Sequenced material: sorted CD4+, CD8+, or CD8+CD57+ T cells (not recorded which) from PBMCs. These TCRs come from a human donor with aplastic anemia.

This clonotype was observed a single time. V gene TRBV7-9 combines with J gene TRBJ2-3, with D uncertain. V dropped 6 bases and J dropped 11 bases, with 9 bases sitting between them. The CDR3 has 10 amino acids. Germline V gene lookup returns CDR1 SEHNR and CDR2 FQNEAQ (reference sequence). CDR3 residues: CASSSNEQYF. The CDR3, as DNA: TGTGCCAGCAGTTCAAATGAGCAGTATTTT.

The rearrangement joins TRBV19 to TRBJ2-7, with D possibly being TRBD1 (6 bases). Germline CDR1 LNHDA, CDR2 SQIVND (reference sequence). The CDR3 runs to 13 residues. V lost 5 bases and J 3 bases, leaving 11 bases between the germline ends. The CDR3 nucleotides read TGTGCCAGTAGTGAACAGGGCGGCTACGAGCAGTACTTC. It codes for CASSEQGGYEQYF. The variable domain in full, with the rest retrieved from reference TRBV19 and TRBJ2-7, is DGGITQSPKYLFRKEGQNVTLSCEQNLNHDAMYWYRQDPGQGLRLIYYSQIVNDFQKGDIAEGYSVSREKKESFPLTVTSAQKNPTAFYLCASSEQGGYEQYFGPGTRLTVT.

A note on this clonotype: This sequence may be a read error, since a much larger clone differs from it by one base. The genes are TRBV6-5 and TRBJ2-5; D remains unclear. The CDR3 extends over 15 amino acids. Per the germline V gene, CDR1 is MNHEY and CDR2 is SVGAGI. The ends were cut back, 0 bases at V and 4 bases at J, with 12 bases in the middle. In DNA form, the CDR3 reads TGTGCCAGCAGTTACTCGATGGGGATGGGAGAGACCCAGTACTTC. The encoded protein is CASSYSMGMGETQYF.

This clonotype appeared a single time. This may be a read error, as it is one base from a much larger clone. The J gene is TRBJ2-7, the V gene TRBV12-3 or TRBV12-4; 11 bases are shared with TRBD2. The CDR3 is 13 amino acids. The DNA of the CDR3 is TGTGCCAGCAGGGGACTAGCGGTTTACGGGCAGTACTTC. This codes for CASRGLAVYGQYF.

Comments on this clonotype: An end of the junction differs from the germline gene, which may be a read error. The chain has TRBV5-1 and TRBJ2-2; 15 bases match TRBD2. Germline CDR1 SGHRS, CDR2 YFSETQ. This CDR3 comprises 17 residues. This CDR3 is CASSAGTSGRSGGKLFF. The CDR3 DNA is TGCGCCAGCAGCGCAGGGACTAGCGGGAGGAGTGGCGGGAAGCTGTTTTTT.

This clonotype occurred many times. This chain links TRBV13 with TRBJ2-3; 14 bases match TRBD2. The germline CDR1 and CDR2 sequences are PRHDT and FYEKMQ (reference sequence). Trimming removed 8 bases from V and 0 bases from J; junction bases left unmatched: 13. The CDR3 is 19 residues long. The CDR3, as DNA: TGTGCCAGCCAGGGGACTAGCGGGAGTCTAAACCTAAGCACAGATACGCAGTATTTT. It specifies CASQGTSGSLNLSTDTQYF.

At least ten counts were recorded for this clonotype. V and J are TRBV24-1 and TRBJ2-7; D might be TRBD2 (6 bases). V was pared by 4 bases and J by 4 bases, with 13 bases between. The CDR3 is 14 residues long. CDR1 is KGHDR, CDR2 SFDVKD, per germline. The CDR3 protein is CATSDRDSPYEQYF. In DNA form, the CDR3 reads TGTGCCACCAGTGACCGGGACTCTCCTTACGAGCAGTACTTC.

V is TRBV19 and J is TRBJ2-5; D possibly corresponds to TRBD2 (6 bases). The CDR3 is 13 amino acids. With 9 bases removed from V and 3 bases from J, the gap between germline ends came to 14 bases. From germline, CDR1 is LNHDA and CDR2 SQIVND (reference sequence). CDR3 residues: CASSSLAKETQYF. The CDR3 region has the DNA TGTGCCAGCAGCTCCCTAGCGAAAGAGACCCAGTACTTC.

This clonotype was recorded at least ten times. The J gene is TRBJ1-3, the V gene TRBV15, with 8 bases lining up with TRBD1. Germline CDR1 is LNHNV and CDR2 is YYDKDF (reference sequence). The V and J ends lost 0 bases and 3 bases, in that order; junction bases with no gene match: 7. The CDR3 extends over 17 amino acids. The chain's CDR3 is CATSRDSVDRVGNTIYF. In nucleotides, the CDR3 is TGTGCCACCAGCAGAGATTCGGTGGACAGGGTTGGAAACACCATATATTTT.

The chain recombines TRBV24-1 with TRBJ2-5, with 10 bases matching TRBD2. Looked up from germline, CDR1 is KGHDR and CDR2 is SFDVKD. This CDR3 comprises 16 residues. Germline trimming cut 4 bases from V and 2 bases from J; bases unmatched to any gene: 6. CDR3 in amino acids: CATSEGSGRAQETQYF. CDR3 sequence (DNA): TGTGCCACCAGTGAGGGCAGCGGGAGGGCACAAGAGACCCAGTACTTC.

This chain connects TRBV15 to TRBJ2-2; no firm D call. The CDR3 consists of 16 residues. The V end was cut by 2 bases, the J end by 5 bases, with 15 bases between. The germline V gene encodes CDR1 LNHNV and CDR2 YYDKDF (reference sequence). The CDR3 spells CATSRNKWVGTGELFF. The CDR3 nucleotides read TGTGCCACCAGCAGAAACAAGTGGGTGGGGACCGGGGAGCTGTTTTTT.

This clonotype has at least ten counts. V gene TRBV4-1 combines with J gene TRBJ2-7; D remains unclear. The CDR3 contains 14 residues. V lost 2 bases to trimming and J lost 2 bases, with 10 bases between them. The V gene's germline CDR1 is MGHRA and CDR2 YSYEKL. The CDR3 here is CASSQIAAAYEQYF. DNA for the CDR3: TGCGCCAGCAGCCAAATCGCAGCAGCCTACGAGCAGTACTTC.

V usage is TRBV25-1 and J usage is TRBJ1-5, with D possibly TRBD1 on 5 matching bases. There are 14 residues in the CDR3. V dropped 8 bases and J dropped 0 bases, with 11 bases sitting between them. Germline V gene sequence: CDR1 MGHDK, CDR2 SYGVNS. The chain's CDR3 is CASPGTDSNQPQHF. In DNA, the CDR3 is TGTGCCAGCCCTGGGACGGATAGCAATCAGCCCCAGCATTTT.

This clonotype was seen only once. A read error may be the cause here, since a much bigger clone is one base away. J is TRBJ2-1 and V is TRBV4-1; D is ambiguous. The CDR3 consists of 12 residues. V was trimmed by 4 bases and J by 7 bases, leaving 8 bases between them. Germline V CDR1 and CDR2: MGHRA, YSYEKL. The CDR3 DNA reads as TGCGCCAGCAGCCGAGATCTGAATGAGCAGTTCTTC. Protein sequence: CASSRDLNEQFF.

Comments on this clonotype: A much larger clone differs by one base, so this may be a read error. The DNA for the CDR3 is TGTGCCAGCACGTCTATGAACGAGCAGTACTTC. Amino acid sequence: CASTSMNEQYF. V usage is TRBV2 and J usage is TRBJ2-7; D gene ambiguous. V shed 7 bases and J shed 5 bases, with 9 bases lying between them. This CDR3 region has 11 residues. Per germline, CDR1 SNHLY and CDR2 FYNNEI.

The rearrangement links TRBV7-8 to TRBJ2-4, with a possible D match to TRBD2 (6 bases). Germline lookup yields CDR1 SGHVS and CDR2 FQNEAQ. The CDR3 loop spans 13 amino acids. Trimming removed 5 bases at V and 8 bases at J, with 13 bases between. CDR3 sequence reads: CASSNDGSDIQYF. CDR3 nucleotides: TGTGCCAGCAGCAACGACGGGAGTGACATTCAGTACTTC.

The table lists this clonotype with a few counts. This sequence joins TRBV19 and TRBJ2-7, with TRBD1 matching over 9 bases. CDR1 and CDR2 (germline): LNHDA, SQIVND (reference sequence). The CDR3 contains 14 residues. Trimming cost V 4 bases and J 6 bases; bases outside gene matches: 7. CDR3 loop: CASSTSPDRGEQYF. Written as DNA, the CDR3 is TGTGCCAGTAGTACCAGCCCGGACAGGGGCGAGCAGTACTTC.